These 22 T cell receptor beta chains share one sample of origin, sequenced in a study of cytomegalovirus exposure and HLA in healthy donors. Both 60 Vbeta primers and 13 Jbeta primers went into the PCR. The method was immunoSEQ multiplex PCR; TCRdb's version includes in-frame clones alone and lacks a portion of them. The sample shows more than 85,000 clones, around a tenth of them seen only once. The specimen sequenced was PBMCs. The receptors stem from a man aged 50 to 60 in good health and CMV-seropositive.

The rearrangement links TRBV7-9 to TRBJ2-1; D perhaps matches TRBD2 (6 bases). Looked up from germline, CDR1 is SEHNR and CDR2 is FQNEAQ (reference sequence). The V and J ends lost 5 bases and 4 bases respectively, with 15 bases between them. The CDR3 is 15 residues long. The CDR3: CASSPTRGMYNEQFF. CDR3 DNA sequence: TGTGCCAGCAGCCCCACGCGCGGGATGTACAATGAGCAGTTCTTC.

The rearrangement joins TRBV6-5 to TRBJ2-2; the D gene is possibly TRBD2 (5 bases). Between the trimmed V and J ends, which lost 5 bases and 3 bases, there was a span of 10 bases. The V gene's germline CDR1 is MNHEY and CDR2 SVGAGI. CDR3 length: 14 amino acids. CDR3 residues: CASSGSYYTGELFF. DNA of the CDR3: TGTGCCAGCAGTGGGAGCTACTACACCGGGGAGCTGTTTTTT.

This chain uses TRBV2 with TRBJ1-6; 10 positions match TRBD1. V was pared by 8 bases and J by 15 bases, with 7 bases of the junction left unmatched. CDR1 is SNHLY, CDR2 FYNNEI, per germline. This CDR3 spans 12 amino acids. In DNA, the CDR3 is TGTGCCAGCGGGGAGACAGGGGGCGTCCTCCACTTT. This codes for CASGETGGVLHF.

The chain joins TRBV18 to TRBJ1-6; TRBD1 matches at 7 bases. V lost 1 base to trimming and J lost 0 bases; unmatched junction nucleotides: 3. Looked up from germline, CDR1 is KGHSH and CDR2 is LQKENI. The length of the CDR3 is 17 residues. The CDR3 loop reads CASSPQDRSSYNSPLHF. CDR3 DNA sequence: TGTGCCAGCTCACCACAGGACAGGAGCTCCTATAATTCACCCCTCCACTTT.

The chain is built from TRBV19 and TRBJ2-1; tentative D call: TRBD2 (6 bases). Germline CDR1 LNHDA, CDR2 SQIVND (reference sequence). The CDR3 consists of 13 residues. The V and J ends lost 6 bases and 9 bases respectively, with 15 bases between them. The CDR3 bases are TGTGCCAGTAGCACAAGACTAGAGGTTGAGCAGTTCTTC. As protein: CASSTRLEVEQFF.

The chain carries TRBV19 and TRBJ1-2; 9 nucleotides align to TRBD1. Germline V gives CDR1 LNHDA, CDR2 SQIVND (reference sequence). The CDR3 runs to 16 residues. Germline trimming cut 3 bases from V and 2 bases from J; bases unmatched to any gene: 7. The CDR3 region has the DNA TGTGCCAGTAGTATCGAAGGGACAGGGTGGAACTATGGCTACACCTTC. Protein: CASSIEGTGWNYGYTF. The full variable domain, with the rest looked up from reference TRBV19 and TRBJ1-2, is DGGITQSPKYLFRKEGQNVTLSCEQNLNHDAMYWYRQDPGQGLRLIYYSQIVNDFQKGDIAEGYSVSREKKESFPLTVTSAQKNPTAFYLCASSIEGTGWNYGYTFGSGTRLTVV.

This clone was seen a few times. This chain joins TRBV7-2 and TRBJ1-5; weak D call: TRBD1 (6 bases). The CDR3 spans 15 residues. Per the germline V gene, CDR1 is SGHTA and CDR2 is FQGNSA. Trimming pared 1 base from V and 3 bases from J, leaving 10 bases between. The CDR3 region is CASSLVQGLNQPQHF. In nucleotides, the CDR3 is TGTGCCAGCAGCTTAGTCCAGGGGCTCAATCAGCCCCAGCATTTT.

J is TRBJ1-2 and V is TRBV27; the D gene is possibly TRBD1 (5 bases). The CDR3 is 15 amino acids. The germline V and J ends were trimmed by 3 bases and 4 bases, with 15 bases remaining between them. CDR1 and CDR2 (germline): MNHEY, SMNVEV (reference sequence). CDR3 in amino acids: CASSLRQGGLYGYTF. CDR3 sequence (DNA): TGTGCCAGCAGTTTGCGGCAGGGTGGGCTCTATGGCTACACCTTC.

This clone was observed a few times. This chain connects TRBV5-1 to TRBJ2-3; weak D call: TRBD2 (7 bases). CDR3 length: 15 residues. Germline CDR1 and CDR2: SGHRS and YFSETQ. The V end lost 3 bases, the J end lost 0 bases, and 11 bases lay between the germline ends. The CDR3 coding sequence is TGCGCCAGCAGCTCGAGGGGGGGCAGCACAGATACGCAGTATTTT. Encoded protein: CASSSRGGSTDTQYF.

The chain carries TRBV7-2 and TRBJ1-2, with D unresolved. The length of the CDR3 is 17 residues. The V and J ends lost 6 bases and 2 bases respectively, with 22 bases between them. CDR1 and CDR2 (germline): SGHTA, FQGNSA. This chain's CDR3 is CASRRPGIRELNYGYTF. The CDR3 bases are TGTGCCAGCAGACGGCCCGGGATCCGGGAACTAAACTATGGCTACACCTTC.

The chain employs TRBV4-3 and TRBJ1-5; no definite D call. The CDR3 length is 16 residues. V was pared by 0 bases and J by 0 bases, with 9 bases between. CDR1 is LGHNA and CDR2 is YSLEER in the germline V gene. The CDR3 sequence is CASSQEVGVSNQPQHF. Written as DNA, the CDR3 is TGCGCCAGCAGCCAAGAGGTGGGAGTTAGCAATCAGCCCCAGCATTTT.

There are a few counts of this clone. The CDR3 here is CASKGQGANEQFF. The CDR3, as DNA: TGCGCCAGCAAGGGACAGGGGGCGAATGAGCAGTTCTTC. This chain connects TRBV5-1 to TRBJ2-1; 12 bases map to TRBD1. With 6 bases clipped from V and 7 bases from J, the junction kept 2 bases outside the gene matches. Germline assignment: CDR1 SGHRS and CDR2 YFSETQ. The CDR3 covers 13 residues.

The chain carries TRBV29-1 and TRBJ2-3, with 7 bases fitting TRBD2. Germline V gene data show CDR1 as SQVTM and CDR2 as ANQGSEA. Trimming removed 4 bases from V and 2 bases from J; junction bases left unmatched: 15. This CDR3 contains 17 residues. The CDR3 region has the DNA TGCAGCGTTGTTGACCCGGAACTAGCGAGCCTCACAGATACGCAGTATTTT. This encodes CSVVDPELASLTDTQYF.

The rearrangement links TRBV25-1 to TRBJ2-5; D is unclear. This CDR3 has 12 residues. Trimming removed 6 bases at V and 0 bases at J, with 5 bases between. CDR1 and CDR2 (germline): MGHDK, SYGVNS. The CDR3 DNA reads TGTGCCAGCAGAGCATACCAAGAGACCCAGTACTTC. Translated, it gives CASRAYQETQYF.

The chain joins TRBV5-4 to TRBJ2-5, with D tentatively TRBD2 (6 bases). V shed 0 bases and J shed 1 base, with 10 bases lying between them. The CDR3 loop spans 15 amino acids. CDR1 SGHNT and CDR2 YYREEE come from the germline V gene (reference sequence). The CDR3 is CASSLVSGVQETQYF. For the CDR3, the DNA is TGTGCCAGCAGCTTGGTTAGCGGAGTCCAAGAGACCCAGTACTTC.

This clone was seen a handful of times. The chain has TRBV4-2 and TRBJ2-7; 9 positions match TRBD2. This CDR3 is built from 15 residues. V dropped 4 bases and J dropped 3; count of bases not matched to a gene: 7. Germline loops: CDR1 LGHNA, CDR2 YNFKEQ. The DNA for the CDR3 is TGTGCCAGCAGCCTTTTAGCGGGAGCGGACTACGAGCAGTACTTC. Amino acid sequence: CASSLLAGADYEQYF.

The chain is built from TRBV10-3 and TRBJ2-7, with 9 bases identical to TRBD1. CDR1 is ENHRY and CDR2 is SYGVKD in the germline V gene. J gave up 6 bases and V 6 bases, and 6 bases lay outside the gene matches. The CDR3 spans 13 residues. CDR3 sequence: CAIRTGGSGEQYF. The DNA for the CDR3 is TGTGCCATCAGGACAGGGGGATCCGGCGAGCAGTACTTC.

This clone was seen only a few times. The chain employs TRBV7-9 and TRBJ1-1, with D perhaps matching TRBD1 (5 bases). V lost 1 base, J lost 3 bases, and 9 bases lay in between. The CDR3 contains 14 residues. Germline V lookup: CDR1 SEHNR, CDR2 FQNEAQ (reference sequence). CDR3 in DNA: TGTGCCAGCAGCTTAGTAGGGGCCGACACTGAAGCTTTCTTT. It is translated as CASSLVGADTEAFF. The full variable domain, rest sourced from reference TRBV7-9 and TRBJ1-1, is DTGVSQNPRHKITKRGQNVTFRCDPISEHNRLYWYRQTLGQGPEFLTYFQNEAQLEKSRLLSDRFSAERPKGSFSTLEIQRTEQGDSAMYLCASSLVGADTEAFFGQGTRLTVV.

Only one count was recorded for this clone. A read error is likely, as this CDR3 ends without the conserved phenylalanine or tryptophan. Because the CDR3's place on the DNA is in doubt, the DNA is left out and the CDR3 is given as listed by TCRdb. This rearrangement joins TRBV5-6 to TRBJ1-4; no check of the table's D call, TRBD1, against the DNA was made. Germline loops: CDR1 SGHDT, CDR2 YYEEEE. Both ends counted, the CDR3 spans 12 residues. The CDR3 reads CASSLGFRDSFV.

Here the CDR3 reads CASSVRERMYEQYF. The CDR3 DNA sequence: TGTGCCAGCAGCGTACGGGAGAGAATGTACGAGCAGTACTTC. The chain is built from TRBV2 and TRBJ2-7; possible D gene TRBD2, 6 bases. Between the trimmed V and J ends, which lost 6 bases and 4 bases, there was a span of 16 bases. The CDR3 covers 14 residues. The germline gives CDR1 SNHLY, CDR2 FYNNEI.

The V gene is TRBV4-1, the J gene TRBJ2-7; TRBD1 matches 8 bases. CDR1 MGHRA and CDR2 YSYEKL come from the germline V gene. Unmatched junction bases numbered 6, after V lost 6 bases and J lost 2 bases. The CDR3 has 14 amino acids. In nucleotides, the CDR3 is TGCGCCAGCAGAGTCGGACAGGGCCCCTACGAGCAGTACTTC. Its protein product is CASRVGQGPYEQYF.

This clone showed up just a few times. The rearrangement links TRBV7-9 to TRBJ1-1, with a weak D call TRBD1 (6 bases). The CDR3 extends over 15 amino acids. Trimming removed 0 bases from V and 5 bases from J, with 13 bases in between. Germline CDR1 reads SEHNR; CDR2 reads FQNEAQ (reference sequence). This CDR3 reads CASSLAMGAETEAFF. The CDR3 coding sequence is TGTGCCAGCAGCTTAGCTATGGGGGCAGAGACTGAAGCTTTCTTT.